Following are 22 T cell receptor beta chains from one sample sequenced in a study of blood T cells in healthy people across ages. It was with a sample-barcoded 5' primer and a J-beta primer mix that a second PCR of about 6 to 11 cycles was run. A single record per CDR3 protein comes from TCRdb applying MiXCR to the 5' RACE reads. The sample contains about a million distinct CDR3 sequences, 45% to 60% of which appear only once. The sample comprised blood. These receptors were collected from a woman aged 55-69 years in good health.

The chain uses TRBV20-1 and TRBJ1-2; TRBD1 might be the D (5 bases). V lost 6 bases and J 4 bases, leaving 27 bases between the germline ends. Per the germline V gene, CDR1 is DFQATT and CDR2 is SNEGSKA (reference sequence). This CDR3 has 17 amino acids. Here the CDR3 reads CSAPGPDEHRTRYGYTF. In DNA form, the CDR3 reads TGCAGTGCCCCGGGACCCGACGAGCATCGGACCCGCTATGGCTACACCTTC.

The gene calls are TRBV24-1 and TRBJ2-5; TRBD1 matches 11 bases. The CDR3 extends over 16 amino acids. Germline V gene data show CDR1 as KGHDR and CDR2 as SFDVKD. V gave up 3 bases and J gave up 5 bases; unmatched junction bases: 7. Here the CDR3 DNA reads TGTGCCACCAGTGATCGGACAGGGGGCCGTTGGGAGACCCAGTACTTC. Encoded protein: CATSDRTGGRWETQYF.

This clonotype has a handful of counts. CDR3 in amino acids: CASSSWGELFF. The CDR3, as DNA: TGTGCCAGCAGTTCCTGGGGGGAGCTGTTTTTT. The chain recombines TRBV6-5 with TRBJ2-2; no definite D call. CDR3 length equals 11 residues. Germline CDR1 reads MNHEY; CDR2 reads SVGAGI. With 4 bases removed from V and 8 bases from J, the gap between germline ends came to 5 bases.

In this sample, this clonotype turned up a few times. V and J are TRBV7-2 and TRBJ2-3; D remains unclear. CDR3 length equals 12 residues. V lost 5 bases and J 2 bases, leaving 5 bases between the germline ends. Germline V gene data show CDR1 as SGHTA and CDR2 as FQGNSA. This CDR3 is CASSEYTDTQYF. CDR3 DNA: TGTGCCAGCAGCGAATACACAGATACGCAGTATTTT.

This clonotype was recorded a few times. The chain uses TRBV27 and TRBJ2-1; TRBD1 agrees at 7 bases. CDR1 and CDR2 (germline): MNHEY, SMNVEV (reference sequence). Germline trimming cut 6 bases from V and 4 bases from J; bases unmatched to any gene: 6. The CDR3 loop spans 14 amino acids. The CDR3: CASRLDRVYNEQFF. CDR3 nucleotides: TGTGCCAGCAGACTCGACAGGGTTTACAATGAGCAGTTCTTC.

The V call is TRBV6-2 or TRBV6-3, the J call TRBJ2-3; 13 bases are shared with TRBD2. The CDR3 extends over 15 amino acids. The germline V gene encodes CDR1 MNHEY and CDR2 SVGEGT. Trimming removed 6 bases from V and 5 bases from J; junction bases left unmatched: 5. The CDR3, as DNA: TGTGCCAGCAGCTGGACTAGCGGGAGCTTAGATACGCAGTATTTT. As protein: CASSWTSGSLDTQYF.

This clonotype was seen just once. A much larger clone differs from this one at a single base, so this may be a read error. The V gene is TRBV4-3, the J gene TRBJ2-5; 8 positions agree with TRBD1. This CDR3 has 17 amino acids. Trimming at V came to 1 base and at J to 11 bases, leaving 18 bases not matched to a gene. Germline V CDR1 and CDR2: LGHNA, YSLEER. CDR3 DNA: TGCGCCAGCAGCCAAGGAACGCTGGGACAGGTATACAATGAGCAGTACTTC. Translation: CASSQGTLGQVYNEQYF.

This clonotype came up a few times. V is TRBV21-1 and J is TRBJ2-1; the table calls TRBD1, which could not be checked here. TRBV21-1 represents a pseudogene. This CDR3 is 17 amino acids long. CDR3 coding DNA: TGTGCCAGCAGGGGGACAGGGAGCGGGAGAGGGGATGGTGAGCAGTTCTTC. This codes for CASRGTGSGRGDGEQFF.

The J gene is TRBJ1-6, the V gene TRBV10-3, with D perhaps TRBD1 (5 bases). The CDR3 is 14 residues long. V was trimmed by 4 bases and J by 8 bases, leaving 12 bases between them. CDR1 and CDR2 from the germline V gene are ENHRY and SYGVKD. The CDR3 nucleotides read TGTGCCATCAGTGTCAGGGTCGGTGATTCACCCCTCCACTTT. Translation: CAISVRVGDSPLHF.

CDR3 bases: TGTGCCACCAGCAGACCAAGGGGAAGCGAGCAGTACTTC. Translating it yields CATSRPRGSEQYF. The chain uses TRBV15 and TRBJ2-7, with D perhaps TRBD1 (5 bases). This CDR3 spans 13 amino acids. Per germline, CDR1 LNHNV and CDR2 YYDKDF (reference sequence). The V end was cut by 2 bases, the J end by 6 bases, with 11 bases between. Using reference TRBV15 and TRBJ2-7 for the parts outside the CDR3, the full variable domain is DAMVIQNPRYQVTQFGKPVTLSCSQTLNHNVMYWYQQKSSQAPKLLFHYYDKDFNNEADTPDNFQSRRPNTSFCFLDIRSPGLGDTAMYLCATSRPRGSEQYFGPGTRLTVT.

The CDR3 DNA reads as TGCGCCAGCGGCTCAATGGGGGTTGCCTACGAGCAGTACTTC. Amino acids: CASGSMGVAYEQYF. V and J are TRBV5-1 and TRBJ2-7; the D gene could be TRBD1 or TRBD2 (5 bases each). The CDR3 contains 14 residues. The ends were cut back, 7 bases at V and 2 bases at J, with 16 bases in the middle. Germline V gene sequence: CDR1 SGHRS, CDR2 YFSETQ.

The rearrangement links TRBV11-2 to TRBJ2-1, with TRBD2 matching 11 bases. V shed 10 bases, J shed 9 bases, and the junction held 17 bases outside the gene matches. From germline, CDR1 is SGHAT and CDR2 FQNNGV. There are 16 residues in the CDR3. CDR3 amino acids: CAIRYNSGRAIGEQFF. CDR3 coding DNA: TGTGCCATCAGATACAATAGCGGGAGGGCCATTGGTGAGCAGTTCTTC.

The chain couples TRBV29-1 to TRBJ2-1, with TRBD2 matching 8 bases. J was trimmed by 7 bases and V by 5 bases; bases with no gene match: 10. The CDR3 extends over 14 amino acids. Per the germline V gene, CDR1 is SQVTM and CDR2 is ANQGSEA. Written as DNA, the CDR3 is TGCAGCGTTCGGAGCGGGAGTTTGGGTAATGAGCAGTTCTTC. It specifies CSVRSGSLGNEQFF.

Only a few counts were recorded for this clonotype. The rearrangement links TRBV7-2 to TRBJ2-2; D gene ambiguous. Trimming pared 5 bases from V and 6 bases from J, leaving 13 bases between. The V gene's germline CDR1 is SGHTA and CDR2 FQGNSA. CDR3 length: 14 amino acids. The CDR3 DNA is TGTGCCAGCAGCCTCGGGCCCCGGGCCGGGGAGCTGTTTTTT. Protein product: CASSLGPRAGELFF.

The chain combines TRBV9 with TRBJ1-2, with TRBD1 matching 7 bases. There are 15 residues in the CDR3. J was trimmed by 5 bases and V by 1 base; bases with no gene match: 8. Germline V lookup: CDR1 SGDLS, CDR2 YYNGEE. DNA for the CDR3: TGTGCCAGCAGCGTAAGAGCCGGGACAGATTATGGCTACACCTTC. This gives the protein CASSVRAGTDYGYTF.

This clonotype was counted a few times. The chain is built from TRBV7-2 and TRBJ2-1; 8 bases align to TRBD2. This CDR3 region has 15 residues. The V gene end was trimmed by 2 bases and the J gene end by 6 bases; junction bases not matched to a gene: 6. Germline CDR1 and CDR2: SGHTA and FQGNSA. The CDR3, as DNA: TGTGCCAGCAGCTTATTTGGGACTAGGGGCAATGAGCAGTTCTTC. This sequence encodes CASSLFGTRGNEQFF.

This clonotype was seen more than once but under ten times. The CDR3 bases are TGTGCCAGCAGTCTCGGGGTATTGGAGACCCAGTACTTC. Protein sequence: CASSLGVLETQYF. The chain links TRBV27 to TRBJ2-5; tentatively, D is TRBD2 (5 bases). CDR3 size: 13 residues. Trimming took off 5 bases at V and 5 bases at J, with 12 bases between the two ends. Germline V gene data show CDR1 as MNHEY and CDR2 as SMNVEV (reference sequence).

This clonotype occurred a few times. The CDR3 here is CASSYPDAYQETQYF. Written as DNA, the CDR3 is TGTGCCAGCAGTTACCCCGACGCATACCAAGAGACCCAGTACTTC. The chain combines TRBV6-6 with TRBJ2-5, with D unresolved. The CDR3 is 15 amino acids. V was shortened by 2 bases and J by 0 bases, with 10 bases between the two germline ends. Per germline, CDR1 MNHNY and CDR2 SVGAGI (reference sequence).

Turning to this clonotype: This clone may be a read error of a much larger clone one base away. The rearrangement links TRBV11-1 to TRBJ2-5, with D maybe TRBD2 (6 bases). This CDR3 contains 13 residues. Germline V gene lookup returns CDR1 SGHAT and CDR2 FQDESV (reference sequence). V was cut by 7 bases and J by 13 bases, with 22 bases left in between. The CDR3, as DNA: TGTGCCAGCACCCCAACCCGGGAGACTCCTCCGTACTTC. It translates to CASTPTRETPPYF.

V usage is TRBV12-3 or TRBV12-4 and J usage is TRBJ2-7, with 8 bases identical to TRBD2. The CDR3 runs 14 residues. J gave up 3 bases and V 5 bases, and 6 bases lay outside the gene matches. This chain's CDR3 is CASSGASGYYEQYF. As DNA, the CDR3 is TGTGCCAGCAGTGGGGCTAGCGGGTACTACGAGCAGTACTTC.

The chain recombines TRBV30 with TRBJ1-5, with TRBD1 matching 7 bases. V trimming: 3 bases; J trimming: 4 bases; junction bases outside the gene matches: 9. The CDR3 extends over 15 amino acids. Germline-derived CDR1 and CDR2 are GTSNPN and SVGIG (reference sequence). The chain's CDR3 is CAWSATGAYNQPQHF. In nucleotides, the CDR3 is TGTGCCTGGAGCGCTACAGGGGCCTATAATCAGCCCCAGCATTTT.

V gene TRBV2 combines with J gene TRBJ2-3; no firm D call. The V end was cut by 2 bases, the J end by 7 bases, with 13 bases between. The CDR3 totals 14 residues. Germline V lookup: CDR1 SNHLY, CDR2 FYNNEI. CDR3 loop: CASSERAPANTQYF. DNA for the CDR3: TGTGCCAGCAGTGAAAGGGCCCCCGCGAATACGCAGTATTTT.